This TCR beta chain was profiled in a study of CD8 T cells in ankylosing spondylitis. Broader study findings: Earlier reports found some motif variants in synovial fluid and blood in reactive arthritis. Disease-linked clones bore a CD8+ phenotype, appearing relatively rarely in peripheral blood. Blood of patients with ankylosing spondylitis appeared to be characterized by a TCR beta motif of about eight highly homologous variants. The authors reported significant enrichment of disease-linked clones in matched ankylosing spondylitis synovial fluid.

After removal of 3 bases from V and 7 bases from J, the junction contained 8 bases not matched to a gene. The CDR3 is 16 amino acids. Germline V gene data show CDR1 as LNHDA and CDR2 as SQIVND (reference sequence). One entry per CDR3 protein, called by TCRdb with MiXCR from the 5' RACE reads. The table lists a few hundred thousand distinct CDR3 sequences, around 16% of them singletons. This clonotype was counted a single time. What it binds is unknown. Material for sequencing was blood, either unsorted or a sorted T cell fraction (not recorded which). This TCR derives from a male donor with ankylosing spondylitis. The chain recombines TRBV19 with TRBJ2-1; 11 positions agree with TRBD2. The CDR3 region is CASSMYVAGGLNEQFF. As DNA, the CDR3 is TGTGCCAGTAGTATGTATGTAGCGGGAGGGTTAAATGAGCAGTTCTTC.